Following are 11 T cell receptor beta chains from one sample sequenced in a study of response to subunit inactivated influenza vaccine. MiXCR, applied by TCRdb to the RT-PCR reads, yields one record per CDR3 protein. The sample has 500,000 to 600,000 distinct CDR3 sequences, about 17% seen once. The sequencing here drew on CD4+ T cells sorted from PBMCs, taken 23 months after vaccination. Receptors were obtained from a man between 50 and 69 years old who received an inactivated influenza vaccine.

The chain couples TRBV28 to TRBJ2-2; D is perhaps TRBD1 (6 bases). V lost 7 bases and J 1 base, leaving 13 bases between the germline ends. The CDR3 sequence is 15 residues long. Germline-derived CDR1 and CDR2 are MDHEN and SYDVKM. CDR3: CASTVGGGNTGELFF. CDR3 DNA: TGTGCCAGCACCGTTGGGGGCGGGAACACCGGGGAGCTGTTTTTT.

A single count supports this clonotype. The rearrangement links TRBV20-1 to TRBJ2-7; 7 bases agree with TRBD2. J lost 0 bases, V lost 3 bases, and 5 bases had no gene match. Germline-derived CDR1 and CDR2 are DFQATT and SNEGSKA (reference sequence). There are 14 residues in the CDR3. DNA of the CDR3: TGCAGTGCTAGTCTCCCTAGCGGCTCCTACGAGCAGTACTTC. This encodes CSASLPSGSYEQYF.

V and J are TRBV9 and TRBJ1-2; 10 nucleotides line up with TRBD1. This CDR3 region has 14 residues. V lost 4 bases to trimming and J lost 8 bases; unmatched junction nucleotides: 8. Germline V gene sequence: CDR1 SGDLS, CDR2 YYNGEE. The DNA of the CDR3 is TGTGCCAGCAGCTCCGGGACAGGGGTGGTCGGCTACACCTTC. Encoded protein: CASSSGTGVVGYTF.

This chain connects TRBV28 to TRBJ2-3; possibly TRBD1 for D (7 bases). Trimming stripped 8 bases from V and 6 bases from J, with 18 bases between. This CDR3 has 14 amino acids. From germline, CDR1 is MDHEN and CDR2 SYDVKM. CDR3 protein: CASGSTGRSDTQYF. Written as DNA, the CDR3 is TGTGCCAGCGGGTCGACAGGGAGGTCCGATACGCAGTATTTT.

This clonotype came up a few times. This sequence joins TRBV6-5 and TRBJ1-6, with TRBD1 identical over 7 bases. The CDR3 length is 15 residues. CDR1 and CDR2 from the germline V gene are MNHEY and SVGAGI. J lost 7 bases, V lost 2 bases, and 5 bases had no gene match. The CDR3 DNA follows: TGTGCCAGCAGTTACCAGGGACAGTCCAATTCACCCCTCCACTTT. Translating gives CASSYQGQSNSPLHF.

This clonotype has a handful of counts. The chain employs TRBV3-1 and TRBJ2-1; D perhaps matches TRBD2 (5 bases). Trimming removed 2 bases from V and 7 bases from J, with 15 bases in between. The length of the CDR3 is 15 residues. From germline, CDR1 is LGHDT and CDR2 YNNKEL (reference sequence). The CDR3: CASSQFQAPGNEQFF. In DNA form, the CDR3 reads TGTGCCAGCAGCCAATTCCAGGCCCCGGGAAATGAGCAGTTCTTC.

The rearrangement joins TRBV7-2 to TRBJ2-1, with D maybe TRBD1 (6 bases). The CDR3 is 14 residues long. CDR1 and CDR2 (germline): SGHTA, FQGNSA. V was trimmed by 4 bases and J by 8 bases, leaving 15 bases between them. The CDR3 loop is CASSSPTGLDEQFF. In DNA, the CDR3 is TGTGCCAGCAGCTCCCCAACAGGGCTCGATGAGCAGTTCTTC.

This clonotype was counted between two and nine times. V usage is TRBV20-1 and J usage is TRBJ1-2, with D tentatively TRBD1 (6 bases). This CDR3 is built from 13 residues. Between the trimmed V and J ends, which lost 3 bases and 8 bases, there was a span of 16 bases. Germline CDR1 and CDR2: DFQATT and SNEGSKA (reference sequence). CDR3 sequence reads: CSARLQGLIGYTF. Here the CDR3 DNA reads TGCAGTGCTAGGTTGCAGGGGCTCATCGGCTACACCTTC.

The table lists this clonotype with a few counts. The J gene is TRBJ1-2, the V gene TRBV12-3 or TRBV12-4, with 9 positions matching TRBD1. The V gene end was trimmed by 5 bases and the J gene end by 8 bases; junction bases not matched to a gene: 9. CDR3 length: 14 residues. The CDR3 DNA reads TGTGCCAGCAGTCCCGGGACAGGGAGTCTCGGCTACACCTTC. Its protein is CASSPGTGSLGYTF.

This clonotype was seen only a few times. This sequence joins TRBV28 and TRBJ2-7; D might be TRBD2 (5 bases). CDR3 length equals 12 residues. With 6 bases removed from V and 6 bases from J, the gap between germline ends came to 12 bases. The V gene's germline CDR1 is MDHEN and CDR2 SYDVKM. Written as DNA, the CDR3 is TGTGCCAGCAGCTTCTTCCGGGGCGAGCAGTACTTC. Amino acids: CASSFFRGEQYF.

The V gene is TRBV11-2, the J gene TRBJ2-1; the D is unclear. The CDR3 spans 15 residues. Trimming pared 5 bases from V and 0 bases from J, leaving 11 bases between. Germline CDR1 is SGHAT and CDR2 is FQNNGV. The CDR3 DNA reads as TGTGCCAGCAGCCCACTCATAGACTCCTACAATGAGCAGTTCTTC. Translation gives CASSPLIDSYNEQFF.